This T cell receptor beta chain derives from a study of early T cells in non-severe SARS-CoV-2 infection. Whole-study context: Sequencing of unsorted whole blood was done on bulk RNA, leaving chains unpaired.

General study points: VDJdb matching, biased toward anti-spike CD8 responses, missed private and CD4 specificities.

Unique molecular identifiers were attached to individual cDNA molecules. From the 5' RACE reads, TCRdb called clonotypes with MiXCR, one entry per CDR3 protein. There are around 89,000 distinct CDR3 sequences in the sample; roughly 14% occur only once, and less than 0.6% lies in the top ten. Comments on this clonotype: Antigen specificity is unknown.

This CDR3 has 16 residues. The germline gives CDR1 MNHEY, CDR2 SVGAGI. The trim removed 5 bases at V and 6 bases at J, leaving 16 bases unmatched. The chain employs TRBV6-5 and TRBJ2-7, with 7 bases aligning to TRBD1. This TCR was recovered from an adult who was a healthcare worker with PCR-confirmed SARS-CoV-2 infection or an uninfected control (not recorded which). Source material: whole blood. CDR3 sequence (DNA): TGTGCCAGCAGTCAATACACGAGGGGGCGCACCGGCGAGCAGTACGTC. Its protein product is CASSQYTRGRTGEQYV.